A selection of T cell receptor beta chains follows, all from one sample in a study of blood T cell repertoires in COVID-19. The assay was immunoSEQ multiplex PCR, and TCRdb's table has in-frame clones only and misses some. The sample has approximately 500,000 clones, approximately 91% seen once. The sequencing sample was made of peripheral blood. The receptors originated from a woman aged 50 to 60 with COVID-19, enrolled during active disease. Both conserved end residues are part of each CDR3. A D gene is named only where the DNA matches it firmly. Size is stated for part of the rows, as once, few or many counts, or as a class when the clone is expanded.

. . TRBJ2-3 TRBV24-1 CATSDSREGGATDTQYF TGTGCCACCAGTGATTCCCGAGAAGGGGGGGCCACAGATACGCAGTATTTT
. . TRBJ1-1 TRBV19 CASSTSPRGWVSTEAFF TGTGCCAGTAGTACCTCTCCCAGGGGATGGGTGTCCACTGAAGCTTTCTTT
TRBD1 . TRBJ2-1 TRBV30 CAWNPGQAVNEQFF TGTGCCTGGAACCCGGGACAGGCTGTAAATGAGCAGTTCTTC
TRBD2 . TRBJ2-7 TRBV7-6 CASSSWTGTSATAEQYF TGTGCCAGCAGCTCCTGGACCGGGACTAGCGCAACCGCCGAGCAGTACTTC
. once TRBJ2-3 TRBV14 CASSYSTDTQYF TGTGCCAGCAGCTATAGCACAGATACGCAGTATTTT
TRBD1 once TRBJ1-1 TRBV6-4 CASTIDRGRGEAFF TGTGCCAGCACCATTGACAGGGGGCGAGGTGAAGCTTTCTTT
TRBD1 . TRBJ2-7 TRBV11-2 CASSENRGSYEQYF TGTGCCAGCAGCGAAAACAGGGGGTCCTACGAGCAGTACTTC
TRBD1 . TRBJ1-2 TRBV6-5 CASSRQGNYGYTF TGTGCCAGCAGCCGACAGGGGAACTATGGCTACACCTTC
. . TRBJ1-1 TRBV28 CASSSPHNYGAPEAFF TGTGCCAGCAGTTCCCCTCACAACTATGGGGCCCCTGAAGCTTTCTTT
. . TRBJ2-1 TRBV27 CASSSGLREQFF TGTGCCAGCAGTTCGGGTCTAAGGGAGCAGTTCTTC
. . TRBJ2-3 TRBV6-6 CASSYGRAGTDTQYF TGTGCCAGCAGTTATGGGAGAGCGGGCACAGATACGCAGTATTTT
. . TRBJ2-2 TRBV19 CASRTRTNTGELFF TGTGCCAGTAGGACTAGGACGAACACCGGGGAGCTGTTTTTT
TRBD1 . TRBJ1-2 TRBV19 CASRDRGMGDGYTF TGTGCCAGTAGAGACAGGGGGATGGGAGATGGCTACACCTTC
. . TRBJ2-3 TRBV3-1/TRBV3-2 CASSQGVALSVDTQYF TGTGCCAGCAGCCAAGGGGTAGCGTTATCGGTAGATACGCAGTATTTT
. . TRBJ1-1 TRBV11-3 CASSDAGGTEAFF TGTGCCAGCAGCGACGCGGGCGGCACTGAAGCTTTCTTT
. . TRBJ2-7 TRBV4-2 CASSQGGGSYEQYF TGTGCCAGCAGCCAGGGAGGGGGCTCCTACGAGCAGTACTTC
. . TRBJ2-3 TRBV2 CASSGQMTDTDTQYF TGTGCCAGCAGTGGTCAGATGACAGATACAGATACGCAGTATTTT
. . TRBJ1-2 TRBV28 CASSVSGTQDYGYTF TGTGCCAGCAGTGTGAGCGGGACTCAAGACTATGGCTACACCTTC
TRBD1 . TRBJ1-6 TRBV19 CASTQQGSPSPLHF TGTGCCAGTACCCAACAGGGGTCCCCTTCACCCCTCCACTTT
. . TRBJ2-7 TRBV19 CASSIGTWSSYEQYF TGTGCCAGTAGTATCGGGACTTGGAGCTCCTACGAGCAGTACTTC
TRBD1 . TRBJ2-4 TRBV30 CAWSVVGGLRYF TGTGCCTGGAGTGTGGTAGGGGGCCTTCGGTACTTC
. . TRBJ2-1 TRBV5-1 CASSLTTDYNEQFF TGCGCCAGCAGCTTGACTACTGACTACAATGAGCAGTTCTTC
. . TRBJ1-4 TRBV28 CAAGRREEEKLFF TGTGCTGCGGGGAGGAGGGAGGAGGAAAAACTGTTTTTT
. . TRBJ1-1 TRBV29-1 CSASPTVNTEAFF TGCAGCGCTTCTCCGACAGTGAACACTGAAGCTTTCTTT
. . TRBJ1-1 TRBV9 CASSVGDDTEAFF TGTGCCAGCAGCGTCGGGGATGACACTGAAGCTTTCTTT
TRBD1 . TRBJ1-6 TRBV18 CASSPGTGDNSPLHF TGTGCCAGCTCACCAGGAACAGGGGATAATTCACCCCTCCACTTT
TRBD1 . TRBJ2-3 TRBV6-1 CASSDPTGKGTDTQYF TGTGCCAGCAGTGACCCGACAGGGAAGGGTACAGATACGCAGTATTTT
. . TRBJ1-1 TRBV6-1 CASSELGGTTEAFF TGTGCCAGCAGTGAATTGGGGGGTACCACTGAAGCTTTCTTT
. . TRBJ2-1 TRBV28 CASRPLGNEQFF TGTGCCAGCAGACCACTAGGCAATGAGCAGTTCTTC
. . TRBJ1-1 TRBV27 CASIPFGGITEAFF TGTGCCAGCATCCCCTTCGGGGGTATCACTGAAGCTTTCTTT
TRBD1 . TRBJ1-2 TRBV19 CASSTQGQGIYGYTF TGTGCCAGTAGTACCCAGGGACAGGGAATCTATGGCTACACCTTC
TRBD1 . TRBJ1-2 TRBV5-6 CASSLGNRGTYGYTF TGTGCCAGCAGCTTGGGGAACAGGGGTACCTATGGCTACACCTTC
. . TRBJ1-1 TRBV19 CASSTFSHYNTEAFF TGTGCCAGTAGTACCTTTAGCCACTACAACACTGAAGCTTTCTTT
TRBD1 . TRBJ1-1 TRBV28 CASSLKRTGLVNTEAFF TGTGCCAGCAGTCTAAAGAGGACAGGGCTTGTGAACACTGAAGCTTTCTTT
TRBD1 . TRBJ1-5 TRBV23-1 CASSQSPRDRDDQPQHF TGCGCCAGCAGTCAGTCCCCCCGGGACAGAGACGATCAGCCCCAGCATTTT
. once TRBJ1-2 TRBV6-5 CASVLAGLLFYGYTF TGTGCCAGCGTATTAGCGGGACTGTTATTCTATGGCTACACCTTC
. . TRBJ2-4 TRBV6-1 CASSEPGDLKKNIQYF TGTGCCAGCAGTGAACCTGGGGACTTGAAAAAAAACATTCAGTACTTC
TRBD2 . TRBJ2-1 TRBV5-1 CASSLATPKAGGRTMFLNKQFF TGCGCCAGCAGCTTGGCCACGCCAAAAGCGGGGGGGCGTACAATGTTTCTAAATAAGCAGTTCTTC
. . TRBJ2-3 TRBV6-1 CASSEVAEGDTQYF TGTGCCAGCAGTGAAGTGGCGGAGGGAGATACGCAGTATTTT
. . TRBJ2-1 TRBV4-1 CASSQVNYNEQFF TGCGCCAGCAGCCAAGTTAACTACAATGAGCAGTTCTTC